This is a list of T cell receptor beta chains from one sample in a study of blood T cell repertoires in COVID-19. Data came from immunoSEQ multiplex PCR; TCRdb stores just in-frame clones and leaves some out. The sample lists 100,000 to 120,000 clones, about 85% occurring once. The source material was peripheral blood. The receptors derive from a man aged 40-49 years with acute or convalescent COVID-19. CDR3s include the opening cysteine and the closing phenylalanine or tryptophan. The order of the fields is CDR3 protein, CDR3 DNA, clone size, J gene, D gene, V gene. The D gene is left open where the match is weak. Only some rows state a clone size, as once, few, many or a class for expanded clones.

cdr3_aa: CASSLGGGRNEKLFF
cdr3_nt: TGTGCCAGCAGCTTAGGAGGGGGCCGTAATGAAAAACTGTTTTTT
clone_size: NA
j_call: TRBJ1-4
d_call: TRBD1
v_call: TRBV7-3

cdr3_aa: CASSQGTANYGYTF
cdr3_nt: TGTGCCAGCAGCCAGGGGACAGCTAACTATGGCTACACCTTC
clone_size: NA
j_call: TRBJ1-2
d_call: TRBD1
v_call: TRBV3-1/TRBV3-2

cdr3_aa: CASSAAVNSPLHF
cdr3_nt: TGTGCCAGTAGTGCGGCAGTGAATTCACCCCTCCACTTT
clone_size: NA
j_call: TRBJ1-6
d_call: NA
v_call: TRBV19

cdr3_aa: CASSQDWTGGAGYTF
cdr3_nt: TGTGCCAGCAGCCAAGATTGGACAGGAGGCGCTGGCTACACCTTC
clone_size: NA
j_call: TRBJ1-2
d_call: TRBD1
v_call: TRBV3-1/TRBV3-2

cdr3_aa: CASSQFSGLAGGRSETQYF
cdr3_nt: TGCGCCAGCAGCCAGTTCTCTGGACTAGCGGGGGGGAGGTCGGAGACCCAGTACTTC
clone_size: NA
j_call: TRBJ2-5
d_call: TRBD2
v_call: TRBV4-1

cdr3_aa: CASRRQGYNSPLHF
cdr3_nt: TGTGCCAGCCGTCGGCAGGGCTATAATTCACCCCTCCACTTT
clone_size: NA
j_call: TRBJ1-6
d_call: NA
v_call: TRBV14

cdr3_aa: CAISETGEGNQPQHF
cdr3_nt: TGTGCCATCAGTGAGACGGGGGAAGGCAATCAGCCCCAGCATTTT
clone_size: NA
j_call: TRBJ1-5
d_call: NA
v_call: TRBV10-3

cdr3_aa: CASSLVRPHGETQYF
cdr3_nt: TGTGCCAGCAGTTTAGTGCGGCCTCATGGAGAGACCCAGTACTTC
clone_size: NA
j_call: TRBJ2-5
d_call: NA
v_call: TRBV27

cdr3_aa: CASSSSPFTSHDTQYF
cdr3_nt: TGTGCCAGCAGCTCATCACCCTTCACCAGTCACGATACGCAGTATTTT
clone_size: once
j_call: TRBJ2-3
d_call: NA
v_call: TRBV5-5

cdr3_aa: CASSQGPGAGNYEQFF
cdr3_nt: TGTGCCAGCAGCCAAGGGCCAGGGGCCGGTAATTATGAGCAGTTCTTC
clone_size: NA
j_call: TRBJ2-1
d_call: NA
v_call: TRBV3-1/TRBV3-2

cdr3_aa: CASSPGGNTEAFF
cdr3_nt: TGTGCCAGCAGTCCAGGGGGAAACACTGAAGCTTTCTTT
clone_size: NA
j_call: TRBJ1-1
d_call: TRBD1
v_call: TRBV12-3/TRBV12-4

cdr3_aa: CASSQPDRGNEKLFF
cdr3_nt: TGCGCCAGCAGCCAGCCCGACAGGGGCAATGAAAAACTGTTTTTT
clone_size: NA
j_call: TRBJ1-4
d_call: TRBD1
v_call: TRBV4-1

cdr3_aa: CASGLAGVAEAFF
cdr3_nt: TGTGCTAGTGGTTTGGCAGGGGTAGCTGAAGCTTTCTTT
clone_size: NA
j_call: TRBJ1-1
d_call: NA
v_call: TRBV12-5

cdr3_aa: CASSLEFGGVGADTQYF
cdr3_nt: TGTGCCAGCAGCTTGGAGTTTGGGGGGGTGGGAGCAGATACGCAGTATTTT
clone_size: NA
j_call: TRBJ2-3
d_call: TRBD2
v_call: TRBV11-2

cdr3_aa: CASSQELTGASGQYF
cdr3_nt: TGCGCCAGCAGCCAAGAGTTGACAGGGGCCTCGGGGCAGTACTTC
clone_size: NA
j_call: TRBJ2-7
d_call: TRBD1
v_call: TRBV4-1

cdr3_aa: CASSLRDIEKLFF
cdr3_nt: TGTGCCAGCAGTTTAAGGGACATTGAAAAACTGTTTTTT
clone_size: NA
j_call: TRBJ1-4
d_call: NA
v_call: TRBV28

cdr3_aa: CASSLAFLRDTQYF
cdr3_nt: TGCGCCAGCAGCTTGGCCTTCCTAAGAGATACGCAGTATTTT
clone_size: once
j_call: TRBJ2-3
d_call: NA
v_call: TRBV5-1

cdr3_aa: CASSPSGTALYEQYF
cdr3_nt: TGTGCCAGCTCACCTTCCGGGACAGCCCTTTACGAGCAGTACTTC
clone_size: NA
j_call: TRBJ2-7
d_call: TRBD1
v_call: TRBV18

cdr3_aa: CSVEARGSLYGYTF
cdr3_nt: TGCAGCGTTGAAGCCAGGGGGAGTCTCTATGGCTACACCTTC
clone_size: NA
j_call: TRBJ1-2
d_call: TRBD1
v_call: TRBV29-1

cdr3_aa: CASSKAGTAEGANYGYTF
cdr3_nt: TGTGCCAGCAGCAAAGCCGGGACCGCTGAGGGGGCTAACTATGGCTACACCTTC
clone_size: NA
j_call: TRBJ1-2
d_call: NA
v_call: TRBV21-1

cdr3_aa: CASSGVMIADTDTQYF
cdr3_nt: TGTGCCAGCAGCGGGGTGATGATAGCGGACACAGATACGCAGTATTTT
clone_size: NA
j_call: TRBJ2-3
d_call: NA
v_call: TRBV5-4

cdr3_aa: CASSVSGTDPYEQYF
cdr3_nt: TGCGCCAGCAGCGTATCCGGGACAGACCCCTACGAGCAGTACTTC
clone_size: NA
j_call: TRBJ2-7
d_call: TRBD1
v_call: TRBV5-1

cdr3_aa: CASKTGGKQETQYF
cdr3_nt: TGTGCCAGCAAGACGGGCGGGAAGCAAGAGACCCAGTACTTC
clone_size: NA
j_call: TRBJ2-5
d_call: NA
v_call: TRBV3-1/TRBV3-2

cdr3_aa: CASSVDHPPGQPQHF
cdr3_nt: TGTGCCAGCAGCGTAGACCACCCCCCCGGGCAGCCCCAGCATTTT
clone_size: NA
j_call: TRBJ1-5
d_call: NA
v_call: TRBV9

cdr3_aa: CASRAIGALMNEQFF
cdr3_nt: TGTGCCAGCAGGGCTATTGGGGCCCTAATGAATGAGCAGTTCTTC
clone_size: NA
j_call: TRBJ2-1
d_call: NA
v_call: TRBV11-2

cdr3_aa: CALGQGSIYEQYF
cdr3_nt: TGTGCCCTGGGGCAGGGAAGTATCTACGAGCAGTACTTC
clone_size: NA
j_call: TRBJ2-7
d_call: NA
v_call: TRBV30

cdr3_aa: CASSPSGAGTGELFF
cdr3_nt: TGTGCCAGCAGCCCAAGCGGGGCGGGCACCGGGGAGCTGTTTTTT
clone_size: NA
j_call: TRBJ2-2
d_call: TRBD2
v_call: TRBV4-2

cdr3_aa: CASSFELDEQFF
cdr3_nt: TGTGCCAGCAGCTTCGAGTTAGATGAGCAGTTCTTC
clone_size: NA
j_call: TRBJ2-1
d_call: NA
v_call: TRBV13

cdr3_aa: CASSLGPGLQYGYTF
cdr3_nt: TGCGCCAGCAGCTTGGGGCCAGGACTCCAGTATGGCTACACCTTC
clone_size: NA
j_call: TRBJ1-2
d_call: NA
v_call: TRBV5-1

cdr3_aa: CASSEDRSSYEQYF
cdr3_nt: TGTGCCAGCAGTGAGGACAGGAGCTCCTACGAGCAGTACTTC
clone_size: NA
j_call: TRBJ2-7
d_call: TRBD1
v_call: TRBV2

cdr3_aa: CASSQLTGGDTEAFF
cdr3_nt: TGCGCCAGCAGCCAACTGACAGGGGGGGACACTGAAGCTTTCTTT
clone_size: NA
j_call: TRBJ1-1
d_call: TRBD1
v_call: TRBV4-1

cdr3_aa: CASSVFGGPQETQYF
cdr3_nt: TGTGCCAGCAGCGTATTCGGGGGGCCCCAAGAGACCCAGTACTTC
clone_size: once
j_call: TRBJ2-5
d_call: NA
v_call: TRBV9

cdr3_aa: CASSTLPWTPEGEKLFF
cdr3_nt: TGTGCCAGCAGCACCCTTCCATGGACCCCTGAGGGTGAAAAACTGTTTTTT
clone_size: NA
j_call: TRBJ1-4
d_call: NA
v_call: TRBV5-6

cdr3_aa: CASSGTGGPDTQYF
cdr3_nt: TGTGCCAGTAGTGGGACAGGGGGCCCAGATACGCAGTATTTT
clone_size: NA
j_call: TRBJ2-3
d_call: TRBD1
v_call: TRBV19

cdr3_aa: CASSPFGPGGQETQYF
cdr3_nt: TGTGCCAGCAGCCCATTCGGGCCGGGGGGGCAGGAGACCCAGTACTTC
clone_size: NA
j_call: TRBJ2-5
d_call: TRBD2
v_call: TRBV5-4

cdr3_aa: CASSRDRSSIGELFF
cdr3_nt: TGCGCCAGCAGCCGGGACAGGTCTTCAATCGGGGAGCTGTTTTTT
clone_size: NA
j_call: TRBJ2-2
d_call: TRBD1
v_call: TRBV5-1

cdr3_aa: CASRGTYEQYF
cdr3_nt: TGTGCCTCCAGGGGGACCTACGAGCAGTACTTC
clone_size: NA
j_call: TRBJ2-7
d_call: TRBD1
v_call: TRBV19

cdr3_aa: CASSLEGQPHEQYF
cdr3_nt: TGCGCCAGCAGCTTGGAGGGACAGCCCCACGAGCAGTACTTC
clone_size: once
j_call: TRBJ2-7
d_call: TRBD1
v_call: TRBV5-1

cdr3_aa: CASSEYPGTYEQYF
cdr3_nt: TGTGCCAGCAGTGAATACCCGGGGACATACGAGCAGTACTTC
clone_size: once
j_call: TRBJ2-7
d_call: NA
v_call: TRBV6-1

cdr3_aa: CASSYGGGDMPLHF
cdr3_nt: TGTGCCAGCAGTTACGGGGGAGGCGACATGCCCCTCCACTTT
clone_size: NA
j_call: TRBJ1-6
d_call: NA
v_call: TRBV11-2

cdr3_aa: CSASTGLNTEAFF
cdr3_nt: TGCAGTGCTAGTACAGGTTTGAACACTGAAGCTTTCTTT
clone_size: NA
j_call: TRBJ1-1
d_call: NA
v_call: TRBV20-1

cdr3_aa: CASSNRRGNTEAFF
cdr3_nt: TGCGCCAGCAGTAACCGTAGGGGGAACACTGAAGCTTTCTTT
clone_size: NA
j_call: TRBJ1-1
d_call: NA
v_call: TRBV5-1

cdr3_aa: CASSPRGGGEQFF
cdr3_nt: TGTGCCAGCAGCCCTCGGGGGGGTGGGGAGCAGTTCTTC
clone_size: NA
j_call: TRBJ2-1
d_call: TRBD2
v_call: TRBV11-2

cdr3_aa: CASSQGAGTDYNSPLHF
cdr3_nt: TGCGCCAGCAGCCAAGGGGCCGGGACAGACTATAATTCACCCCTCCACTTT
clone_size: NA
j_call: TRBJ1-6
d_call: TRBD1
v_call: TRBV4-1

cdr3_aa: CASSLTSGTSTDTQYF
cdr3_nt: TGCGCCAGCAGCTTGACTAGCGGAACTAGCACAGATACGCAGTATTTT
clone_size: NA
j_call: TRBJ2-3
d_call: TRBD2
v_call: TRBV5-1

cdr3_aa: CASSYAVGEYEQYF
cdr3_nt: TGCGCCAGCAGCTACGCGGTGGGTGAGTACGAGCAGTACTTC
clone_size: NA
j_call: TRBJ2-7
d_call: NA
v_call: TRBV4-3

cdr3_aa: CATSDPTGGTYNEQFF
cdr3_nt: TGTGCCACCAGTGATCCGACTGGGGGGACCTACAATGAGCAGTTCTTC
clone_size: once
j_call: TRBJ2-1
d_call: NA
v_call: TRBV24-1

cdr3_aa: CASSQDLTGGAFF
cdr3_nt: TGTGCCAGCAGCCAAGATTTGACAGGTGGGGCTTTCTTT
clone_size: once
j_call: TRBJ1-1
d_call: NA
v_call: TRBV3-1/TRBV3-2

cdr3_aa: CAWSGGSGGTYLYNEQFF
cdr3_nt: TGTGCCTGGAGCGGCGGGAGCGGGGGGACCTATCTATACAATGAGCAGTTCTTC
clone_size: NA
j_call: TRBJ2-1
d_call: TRBD2
v_call: TRBV30

cdr3_aa: CASSRTGTYNSPLHF
cdr3_nt: TGTGCCAGCAGCCGGACAGGGACTTATAATTCACCCCTCCACTTT
clone_size: NA
j_call: TRBJ1-6
d_call: TRBD1
v_call: TRBV7-3

cdr3_aa: CASSRSLAGGPLAKNIQYF
cdr3_nt: TGCGCCAGCAGCCGGTCACTAGCGGGGGGCCCGTTAGCCAAAAACATTCAGTACTTC
clone_size: NA
j_call: TRBJ2-4
d_call: TRBD2
v_call: TRBV4-3

cdr3_aa: CASSSTGGEAFF
cdr3_nt: TGTGCCAGCAGCAGCACAGGGGGCGAAGCTTTCTTT
clone_size: once
j_call: TRBJ1-1
d_call: TRBD1
v_call: TRBV7-3

cdr3_aa: CATSGSTSGVPADTQYF
cdr3_nt: TGTGCCACCAGTGGGTCGACTAGCGGGGTACCGGCGGATACGCAGTATTTT
clone_size: NA
j_call: TRBJ2-3
d_call: TRBD2
v_call: TRBV24-1

cdr3_aa: CASSRDSTSYEQYF
cdr3_nt: TGTGCCAGTAGCCGCGACAGCACCTCCTACGAGCAGTACTTC
clone_size: NA
j_call: TRBJ2-7
d_call: NA
v_call: TRBV19

cdr3_aa: CASSLDGGRPYNEQFF
cdr3_nt: TGTGCCAGCAGCTTGGACGGGGGGCGCCCCTACAATGAGCAGTTCTTC
clone_size: NA
j_call: TRBJ2-1
d_call: NA
v_call: TRBV5-4

cdr3_aa: CASSLAINQPQHF
cdr3_nt: TGTGCCAGCAGCTTAGCTATCAATCAGCCCCAGCATTTT
clone_size: once
j_call: TRBJ1-5
d_call: NA
v_call: TRBV7-6